What follows are 2 T cell receptor beta chains derived from one specimen sequenced in a study of shared clonotypes between healthy human individuals (TCRdb year 2020). Libraries were made using the immunoSEQ multiplex PCR assay. TCRdb's version of the immuneACCESS table is confined to in-frame rearrangements and falls short of the full clone set. An unresolved V gene accounts for under half of the shortfall where checked; the remainder is of unknown origin. In this sample the table shows approximately 1.4 million clones, around 98% of which occur a single time. The ten largest account for approximately 0.45% of the sample. Input material: naive CD4+ T cells sorted from blood. What this sample's cell subset or site label stands for: CD45RA+ positively selected. The source is a man aged 30-40 years in good health.

The chain couples TRBV11-2 to TRBJ2-7, with TRBD1 identical over 7 bases. Germline trimming cut 1 base from V and 4 bases from J; bases unmatched to any gene: 1. The CDR3 spans 13 residues. The germline V gene encodes CDR1 SGHAT and CDR2 FQNNGV. The chain's CDR3 is CASSLGDRYEQYF. In DNA, the CDR3 is TGTGCCAGCAGCTTAGGGGACAGATACGAGCAGTACTTC.

This chain connects TRBV2 to TRBJ2-7; D perhaps matches TRBD1 (5 bases). The CDR3 is 15 amino acids. Germline loops: CDR1 SNHLY, CDR2 FYNNEI. Trimming removed 2 bases at V and 5 bases at J, with 16 bases between. The CDR3 DNA sequence: TGTGCCAGCAGTGAAAGTTTGTCAGGGCTGGACGAGCAGTACTTC. It codes for CASSESLSGLDEQYF.